This T cell receptor (beta chain) was identified in a study of cytomegalovirus exposure and HLA in healthy donors. Overall study findings and caveats: There were several of the most significant clusters that appeared linked to common viral pathogens in a later analysis. The HLA-A and HLA-B alleles of most subjects were reportedly predicted accurately from TCR beta sequences. V- and J-gene trimming in TCR beta was tied to a missense DCLRE1C variant by an analysis performed later. Later analysis found that TCR beta chains associated with HLA were more clonally expanded than other, equally common chains.

Primers for the PCR totalled 60 Vbeta and 13 Jbeta. Libraries were prepared by immunoSEQ multiplex PCR; TCRdb keeps only in-frame clonotypes and omits some of them. The table has around 120,000 clones, around 83% seen once. Germline-derived CDR1 and CDR2 are MNHEY and SVGAGI. The CDR3 length is 14 residues. The ends lost 4 bases at V and 3 bases at J; junction bases unmatched: 2. As to this clone: What it recognizes is unknown.

The sequencing input was PBMCs. This chain uses TRBV6-5 with TRBJ2-5; 10 bases fit TRBD1. The TCR sequence derives from a man aged 45-60 years in good health and CMV-seronegative. The DNA of the CDR3 is TGTGCCAGCAGTTTGACAGGGGGCAAAGAGACCCAGTACTTC. It codes for CASSLTGGKETQYF.